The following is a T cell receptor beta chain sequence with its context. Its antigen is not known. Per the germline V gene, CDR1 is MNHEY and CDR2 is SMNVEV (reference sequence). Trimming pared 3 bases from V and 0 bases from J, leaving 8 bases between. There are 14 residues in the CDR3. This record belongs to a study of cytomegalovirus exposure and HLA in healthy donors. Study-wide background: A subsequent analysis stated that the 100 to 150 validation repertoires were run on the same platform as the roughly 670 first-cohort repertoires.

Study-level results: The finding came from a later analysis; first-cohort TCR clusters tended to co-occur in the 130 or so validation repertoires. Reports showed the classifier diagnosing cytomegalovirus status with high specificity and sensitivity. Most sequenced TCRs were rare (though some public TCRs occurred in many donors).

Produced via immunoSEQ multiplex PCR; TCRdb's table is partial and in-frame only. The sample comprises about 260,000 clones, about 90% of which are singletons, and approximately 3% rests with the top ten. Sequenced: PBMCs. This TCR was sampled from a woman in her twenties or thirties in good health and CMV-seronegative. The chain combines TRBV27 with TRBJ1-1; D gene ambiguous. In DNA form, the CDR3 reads TGTGCCAGCAGTTTCGGCAGATTGAACACTGAAGCTTTCTTT. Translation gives CASSFGRLNTEAFF.